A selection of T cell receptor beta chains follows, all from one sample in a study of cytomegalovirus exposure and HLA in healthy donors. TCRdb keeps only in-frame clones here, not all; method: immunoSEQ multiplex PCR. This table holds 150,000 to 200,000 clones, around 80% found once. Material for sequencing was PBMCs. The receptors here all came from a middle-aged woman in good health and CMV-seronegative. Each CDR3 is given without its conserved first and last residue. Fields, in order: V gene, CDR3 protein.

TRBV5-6 ASSLAGVSGANVLT
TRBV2 ASPGTSGRLNEQF
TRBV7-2 ASSLRQGGYGYT
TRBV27 ASSTWGGGEKLF
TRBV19 ASSLVTGAGDTQY
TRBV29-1 SVEKDRGYGYT
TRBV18 ASASSAGGPNEQY
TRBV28 ATKQGFAGNTIY
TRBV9 ASSVDGRETQY
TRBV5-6 ASSLYYNEQF
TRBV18 ASSPPPAAGGRSPLH
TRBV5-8 ASRPRDTSLNTEAF
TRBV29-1 SGTGGGGNTEAF
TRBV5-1 ASSLAGGTTQETQY
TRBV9 ASSGGQGFGNTIY
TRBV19 ASSIQGQRWGGNPVSWNEQF
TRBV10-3 AIRGLVRGESGELF
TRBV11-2 ASSPGHPPSYEQY
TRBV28 ASGVTGQGNQPQH
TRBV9 ASSVTSGDETQY
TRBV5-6 ASSLALGQGNGEQY
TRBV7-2 ASSLAGLGASTEAF
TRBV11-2 ASGTSAFTDTQY
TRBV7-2 ASSTTGGFQPQH
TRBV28 ASSLLRDRYGSNQPQH
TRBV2 ASGRDRGPVDEKLF
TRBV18 ASSLGQFRNSPLH
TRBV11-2 ATKGGSAATNEKLF
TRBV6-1 ASSKKETGELF
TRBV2 ASPPRKDGSGSTQY
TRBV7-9 ASSDDRGWDTGELF
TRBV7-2 ASSPGTGRTSAELF
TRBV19 ASREGLEQF
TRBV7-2 ASSLDRGDEQF
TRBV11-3 ASSTPHQGFVYNEQF
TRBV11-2 ASSLNPPRAGGETQY
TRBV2 ASSVLNTGELF
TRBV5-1 ASSLSGTSPDEQF
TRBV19 ASSIFGDSDTQY
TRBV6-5 ASTEQQGNEQF
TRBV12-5 ASGLVLDRGGLEQY
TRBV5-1 ASSELAGGYQETQY
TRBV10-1 ARIGLAGGAGELF
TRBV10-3 AIGSGAQGPQH
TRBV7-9 ASSLRGRGATSGWEQY
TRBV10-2 ASSRQGSGYGYT
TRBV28 ASSFRDRGYGYT
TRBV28 ASSLFRGLNYGYT
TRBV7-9 ASSPQRRGYQETQY
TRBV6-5 ASRPQGLYEQY
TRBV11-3 ASSRDTYTDTQY
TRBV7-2 ASSLGLARTSYTGELF
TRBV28 ASSPSPRRRTEAF
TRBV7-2 ASSPDLARKETQY
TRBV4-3 ASSQDGVSGANVLT